This note documents a single T cell receptor beta chain sequence. Trimming took off 7 bases at V and 9 bases at J, with 10 bases between the two ends. Germline CDR1 reads SNHLY; CDR2 reads FYNNEI. The CDR3 extends over 12 amino acids. This record comes from a study of OX40 agonist ivuxolimab in advanced cancers. The assay was immunoSEQ multiplex PCR, and TCRdb's table has in-frame clones only and misses some. The data contain tens of thousands of clones, roughly nine tenths of them seen just once; the ten biggest clones take up under 20%. The sequencing here drew on CD4+ or CD8+ T cells sorted from blood, taken in a trial of the OX40 agonist ivuxolimab. J is TRBJ1-6 and V is TRBV2; D is ambiguous. The TCR originated in an adult with an advanced solid tumor such as melanoma, head and neck, liver or kidney cancer. In DNA, the CDR3 is TGTGCCAGCAATGGTAGAGGTTCACCCCTCCACTTT. Its translation: CASNGRGSPLHF.